This TCR beta chain emerged from a study of blood T cell repertoires in COVID-19. The table came from immunoSEQ multiplex PCR; TCRdb's copy has only in-frame clones and leaves some out. The sample lists fewer than 200,000 clones, roughly 90% occurring once. The CDR3 has 15 residues. Germline loops: CDR1 MNHEY, CDR2 SVGAGI. Deletions cut 0 bases from V and 3 bases from J, with 8 bases between. This sequence joins TRBV6-5 and TRBJ1-4; D uncertain. The TCR sequence derives from a young man with COVID-19, enrolled during active disease. The sample consisted of peripheral blood. CDR3 in amino acids: CASSYSMLSNEKLFF. CDR3 coding DNA: TGTGCCAGCAGTTACTCGATGCTATCTAATGAAAAACTGTTTTTT.